A selection of T cell receptor beta chains follows, all from one sample in a study of blood T cell repertoires in COVID-19. Sequencing was performed with immunoSEQ multiplex PCR; in TCRdb, only in-frame clones are kept and a portion is missing. The table includes some 21,000 clones, roughly 80% detected once. The sequenced sample consisted of peripheral blood. The receptors originated from a man aged 35 to 55 with acute or convalescent COVID-19. The CDR3 runs from the conserved cysteine through the conserved F or W. Each record gives: J gene, clone size, D gene, V gene, CDR3 DNA, CDR3 protein. A D gene is named only where the DNA matches it firmly. Size values are once, few and many counts, or a class for expanded clones, and some rows have none.

TRBJ2-3 . . TRBV5-1 TGCGCCAGCAGCTTGTACCTCTCGGGAGATACGCAGTATTTT CASSLYLSGDTQYF
TRBJ1-1 . TRBD1 TRBV2 TGTGCAGTAGAGGGGACAGGGGGAGGGACTGAAGCTTTCTTT CAVEGTGGGTEAFF
TRBJ1-2 few TRBD1 TRBV4-1 TGCGCCAGCAGCCAAGATCCCGGGACAGGGGGGCAAATCGGTGGCTACACCTTC CASSQDPGTGGQIGGYTF
TRBJ2-3 once . TRBV6-5 TGTGCCAGCAGTTACTCGCGGCGGTCTAGCACAGATACGCAGTATTTT CASSYSRRSSTDTQYF
TRBJ1-1 . . TRBV30 TGTGCCTGGAGAAGACAGCTTGGGTACACTGAAGCTTTCTTT CAWRRQLGYTEAFF
TRBJ1-6 . . TRBV6-5 TGTGCCAGCAATTCAATCTCACCCCTCCACTTT CASNSISPLHF
TRBJ1-5 . . TRBV5-6 TGTGCCAGCAGCTTGGATGGCAGGCGAGGCAATCAGCCCCAGCATTTT CASSLDGRRGNQPQHF
TRBJ1-1 . . TRBV7-9 TGTGCCAGCAGCCCCGATTTGGCGGGCTTGAACACTGAAGCTTTCTTT CASSPDLAGLNTEAFF
TRBJ1-4 . TRBD1 TRBV14 TGTGCCAGCAGCCATTTCATCGGGACAGACCAAAAACTGTTTTTT CASSHFIGTDQKLFF
TRBJ1-4 once . TRBV7-2 TGTGCCTCTGAGGGGGTTAATGAAAAACTGTTTTTT CASEGVNEKLFF
TRBJ1-2 . TRBD1 TRBV29-1 TGCAGCGTTGAGGTTGGACAGGGGGCTGGTGGCTACACCTTC CSVEVGQGAGGYTF
TRBJ1-5 . . TRBV19 TGTGCCAGTAGTACCGACAGGAAAGGGCAGCCCCAGCATTTT CASSTDRKGQPQHF
TRBJ1-3 . . TRBV14 TGTGCCAGCAGCCAAGAGCCAGGGTCTGGAAACACCATATATTTT CASSQEPGSGNTIYF
TRBJ1-1 . . TRBV7-9 TGTGCCAGCAGCTTAAACAGGGACGGTGAAGCTTTCTTT CASSLNRDGEAFF
TRBJ2-1 . TRBD2 TRBV9 TGTGCCAGCAGCCCAGGGCTAGCGGGAGTGATGAATGAGCAGTTCTTC CASSPGLAGVMNEQFF
TRBJ1-2 . TRBD1 TRBV6-5 TGTGCCAGCACTAAAGGGCAGGGGGGTTATGGCTACACCTTC CASTKGQGGYGYTF
TRBJ1-1 . TRBD1 TRBV6-5 TGTGCCAGCAGTTACGGGGACAGTATGAACACTGAAGCTTTCTTT CASSYGDSMNTEAFF
TRBJ2-1 . TRBD2 TRBV5-5 TGTGCCAGCAGCTTGGGGGCTAGCGGGAACATTGAGCAGTTCTTC CASSLGASGNIEQFF
TRBJ2-3 . TRBD2 TRBV4-2 TGTGCCAGCAGCCAAGAAAGAACGAGCGGGAGGGATACGCAGTATTTT CASSQERTSGRDTQYF
TRBJ2-5 . TRBD1 TRBV20-1 TGCAGTGCTAGTCCCAAGGGACAGCAACTACTACAAGAGACCCAGTACTTC CSASPKGQQLLQETQYF
TRBJ1-1 few . TRBV6-1 TGTGCCAGCAGTGAAACTAGGGTGAACACTGAAGCTTTCTTT CASSETRVNTEAFF
TRBJ2-5 few . TRBV6-5 TGTGCCAGCAGTTACTCGTATAGTCAAGAGACCCAGTACTTC CASSYSYSQETQYF
TRBJ2-3 . TRBD1 TRBV15 TGTGCCACCAGCAGAACAGGGGGCAGAGATACGCAGTATTTT CATSRTGGRDTQYF
TRBJ1-2 . . TRBV19 TGTGCCAGTAGTATAGGCGCAGGGGCCCCATATGGCTACACCTTC CASSIGAGAPYGYTF
TRBJ2-7 . . TRBV12-3/TRBV12-4 TGTGCCAGCAGCCTAGACTCCTCCTACGAGCAGTACTTC CASSLDSSYEQYF
TRBJ2-5 . TRBD1 TRBV7-9 TGTGCCAGCAGCTTAGGATTAGCCAGGGGGCGCGAAAAGACCCAGTACTTC CASSLGLARGREKTQYF
TRBJ1-5 . . TRBV2 TGTGCCAGCAGTGACAGGGTTGGTCAGCCCCAGCATTTT CASSDRVGQPQHF
TRBJ1-5 . TRBD1 TRBV5-6 TGTGCCAGCAGCTCCTACAGGGGTGGTCAGCCCCAGCATTTT CASSSYRGGQPQHF
TRBJ2-2 few . TRBV7-8 TGTGCCAGCAGCTTGGACCCGGGAGTAGGAGCCGGGGAGCTGTTTTTT CASSLDPGVGAGELFF
TRBJ2-7 few TRBD1 TRBV2 TGTGCCAGCAGGGGACAGGGGGCGTCCTACGAGCAGTACTTC CASRGQGASYEQYF
TRBJ2-1 . . TRBV5-4 TGTGCCAGCAGCTTGGGGTCGGACTACGATTCCTACAATGAGCAGTTCTTC CASSLGSDYDSYNEQFF
TRBJ2-1 few TRBD1 TRBV7-2 TGTGCCAGCAGCTGGGGACAGGGGTCCTACAATGAGCAGTTCTTC CASSWGQGSYNEQFF
TRBJ1-5 . TRBD1 TRBV19 TGTGCCAGTAGTATGAGAGACAGGGTAGGCAATCAGCCCCAGCATTTT CASSMRDRVGNQPQHF
TRBJ1-2 . . TRBV28 TGTGCCAGCGAGCAGGTTCAGGATGGCTACACCTTC CASEQVQDGYTF
TRBJ2-7 . TRBD2 TRBV15 TGTGCCACTTCAGCGGGAGGGAATTACGGGCAGTACTTC CATSAGGNYGQYF
TRBJ2-2 . TRBD1 TRBV27 TGTGCCAGTCCCCGACAGGGACCTACTCCAGAGGAGACCGGGGAGCTGTTTTTT CASPRQGPTPEETGELFF
TRBJ2-5 . TRBD1 TRBV6-2/TRBV6-3 TGTGCCAGCAGTTACCCGGGACAGGGCCAAGAGACCCAGTACTTC CASSYPGQGQETQYF
TRBJ2-7 . . TRBV5-1 TGCGCCAGCAGCTTGAACAGGGCATCCTACGAGCAGTACTTC CASSLNRASYEQYF
TRBJ2-7 once TRBD1 TRBV10-1 TGCGCCAGCAGTGGACCGGGACAGGGGAAATCCTACGAGCAGTACTTC CASSGPGQGKSYEQYF
TRBJ2-1 . . TRBV9 TGTGCCAGCAGCCCACTTTTGAGGGGGGGCTTAGAGCAGTTCTTC CASSPLLRGGLEQFF
TRBJ2-1 . TRBD1 TRBV2 TGTGCCAGCAGCTTAGGACAGGGGGAGGGCAATGAGCAGTTCTTC CASSLGQGEGNEQFF
TRBJ1-5 . TRBD1 TRBV7-2 TGTGCCAGCAGCGGACAGGCCCCGGGGCCCCAGCATTTT CASSGQAPGPQHF
TRBJ1-5 . . TRBV7-7 TGTGCCAGCAGCTTAGTCGGACAGCAGGCCATCAATCAGCCCCAGCATTTT CASSLVGQQAINQPQHF
TRBJ2-3 . TRBD1 TRBV12-5 TGTGCTAGTGGCCGCGACAGTGACAGGGTGGGAGACCGCACAGATACGCAGTATTTT CASGRDSDRVGDRTDTQYF
TRBJ2-1 few . TRBV6-1 TGTGCCAGCAGTGAAGACGGGTACACCTACAATGAGCAGTTCTTC CASSEDGYTYNEQFF
TRBJ1-2 . . TRBV30 TGTGCCTGGAGTGTACTGCGGGTGGATGGCTACACCTTC CAWSVLRVDGYTF
TRBJ1-5 . . TRBV5-6 TGTGCCAGCAGCTTGAGTGCGGGGGCTGGCAATCAGCCCCAGCATTTT CASSLSAGAGNQPQHF
TRBJ2-5 few TRBD2 TRBV3-1/TRBV3-2 TGTGCCAGCAGCCATTGGGGCGGGGGGGAACAAGAGACCCAGTACTTC CASSHWGGGEQETQYF
TRBJ1-3 . TRBD1 TRBV14 TGTGCCAGCAGCCAAGCGGGACAGGGATTTCATATTAGCTCTGGAAACACCATATATTTT CASSQAGQGFHISSGNTIYF